These 31 T cell receptor beta chains were all obtained from the same sample, sequenced in a study of regulatory T cells in long-lasting Graves disease. Construction of TCR beta libraries relied on iRepertoire HTBI primers and on Arm-PCR targeting CDR3 regions. From the multiplex PCR reads, TCRdb called clonotypes with MiXCR, one entry per CDR3 protein. Among approximately 310,000 distinct CDR3 sequences, under 20% were seen once, and the ten largest hold about 40%. The time point was: newly diagnosed GD, antithyroid drugs for less than 3 months. PBMC-derived RNA was used for the TCR library. This specimen was peripheral blood mononuclear cells (PBMCs), taken at new diagnosis, from a patient treated with antithyroid drugs. The origin of the receptors is a female donor with Graves disease.

A word on this clonotype: This may stem from a read error, because a much larger clone lies one nucleotide away. The rearrangement links TRBV11-2 to TRBJ2-7; 8 bases align to TRBD1. V trimming: 1 base; J trimming: 12 bases; junction bases outside the gene matches: 8. The CDR3 is made up of 13 amino acids. In germline, CDR1 is SGHAT, CDR2 FQNNGV. The CDR3 DNA reads TGTGCCAGCAGCTTAGGCAGGGGGCAGATACGGTACTTC. Protein: CASSLGRGQIRYF.

This clonotype was counted many times. The genes are TRBV10-3 and TRBJ2-3; D unclear. Per germline, CDR1 ENHRY and CDR2 SYGVKD. This CDR3 comprises 17 residues. Trimming left V 4 bases short and J 0 bases short, with 17 bases between. CDR3 nucleotides: TGTGCCATCAGTGTGCAAAATCTCGCGGCTAGCACAGATACGCAGTATTTT. Protein product: CAISVQNLAASTDTQYF.

A word on this clonotype: A much larger clone differs from this one at a single base, so this may be a read error. This rearrangement joins TRBV29-1 to TRBJ2-2; D is unresolved. The CDR3 length is 13 residues. The V end lost 4 bases, the J end lost 2 bases, and 8 bases lay between the germline ends. Germline CDR1 is SQVTM and CDR2 is ANQGSEA. CDR3 nucleotide sequence: TGCAGCGTTGCTGGAGAAAACACCGGGGAGCTGTTTTTT. The encoded protein is CSVAGENTGELFF.

CDR3 coding DNA: TGTGCCAGCAGACTACGAGGGAACACTGAAGCTTTCTTT. Protein product: CASRLRGNTEAFF. This sequence joins TRBV14 and TRBJ1-1; D ambiguous. Between the trimmed V and J ends, which lost 6 bases and 1 base, there was a span of 9 bases. Germline CDR1 is SGHDN and CDR2 is FVKESK. The CDR3 sequence is 13 residues long.

This clonotype was detected a few times. The chain couples TRBV6-2 or TRBV6-3 to TRBJ2-7; D is possibly TRBD1 (6 bases). Germline CDR1 and CDR2: MNHEY and SVGEGT. Trimming took off 6 bases at V and 0 bases at J, with 15 bases between the two ends. The CDR3 spans 15 residues. The CDR3 DNA sequence: TGTGCCAGCAGAAAGGGGGACGGATCCTCCTACGAGCAGTACTTC. It codes for CASRKGDGSSYEQYF.

This clonotype was detected many times. The chain combines TRBV24-1 with TRBJ2-1, with 8 bases identical to TRBD1. Losses at the gene ends were 9 bases for V and 3 bases for J; bases not matched to a gene: 9. The CDR3 extends over 15 amino acids. Germline V gives CDR1 KGHDR, CDR2 SFDVKD. The CDR3 DNA sequence: TGTGCCACCGCCCCCGGGACAGGCCGCTACAATGAGCAGTTCTTC. Residues: CATAPGTGRYNEQFF.

This clonotype was seen repeatedly, ten times or more. The rearrangement uses TRBV15 and TRBJ1-1, with unresolved D. In germline, CDR1 is LNHNV, CDR2 YYDKDF (reference sequence). The V gene lost 3 bases and the J gene lost 6 bases, with 11 bases spanning the gap. This CDR3 contains 13 residues. CDR3 DNA: TGTGCCACCAGCAGCCCCCCGGGCGCTGAAGCTTTCTTT. Its translation is CATSSPPGAEAFF.

The rearrangement uses TRBV2 and TRBJ2-7; D is tentatively TRBD1 or TRBD2 (5 bases each). CDR1 and CDR2 from the germline V gene are SNHLY and FYNNEI. This CDR3 is 14 amino acids long. Trimming left V 6 bases short and J 0 bases short, with 12 bases between. The DNA for the CDR3 is TGTGCCAGCAGCCGGGACCACAACTCCTACGAGCAGTACTTC. Its protein product is CASSRDHNSYEQYF. The full variable domain, with the rest looked up from reference TRBV2 and TRBJ2-7, is EPEVTQTPSHQVTQMGQEVILRCVPISNHLYFYWYRQILGQKVEFLVSFYNNEISEKSEIFDDQFSVERPDGSNFTLKIRSTKLEDSAMYFCASSRDHNSYEQYFGPGTRLTVT.

Turning to this clonotype: The CDR3 ends on some other residue instead of the conserved phenylalanine or tryptophan, so this is likely a read error. V is TRBV3-1 and J is TRBJ2-2; D may be TRBD1 or TRBD2 (5 bases each). The CDR3 consists of 15 residues. CDR1 is LGHDT, CDR2 YNNKEL, per germline (reference sequence). The CDR3, as DNA: TGTGCCAGCAGCGAGAGCGGCAGGGCCCCCGGAGAGCTGTTTGTT. Translation gives CASSESGRAPGELFV.

Ten or more counts support this clonotype. The genes are TRBV20-1 and TRBJ2-5; TRBD2 matches at 7 bases. V lost 0 bases to trimming and J lost 2 bases; unmatched junction nucleotides: 12. The CDR3 is 17 residues long. The germline CDR1 and CDR2 sequences are DFQATT and SNEGSKA (reference sequence). CDR3 DNA: TGCAGTGCTAGAGATTACTTGGGGGGAGGGCCACAAGAGACCCAGTACTTC. This sequence encodes CSARDYLGGGPQETQYF.

The V gene is TRBV2, the J gene TRBJ1-1, with D unclear. The CDR3 covers 15 residues. The germline gives CDR1 SNHLY, CDR2 FYNNEI. Between the trimmed V and J ends, which lost 7 bases and 0 bases, there was a span of 15 bases. CDR3 nucleotides: TGTGCCAGCAATCTGGACCGGTTAATGAACACTGAAGCTTTCTTT. Its protein product is CASNLDRLMNTEAFF.

Regarding this clonotype: Because the CDR3 is missing its conserved closing phenylalanine or tryptophan, this is likely a read error. The rearrangement links TRBV14 to TRBJ2-7; D ambiguous. This CDR3 has 13 amino acids. The V gene lost 2 bases and the J gene lost 2 bases, with 7 bases spanning the gap. CDR1 and CDR2 from the germline V gene are SGHDN and FVKESK. The CDR3: CASSQSTAYEQYL. CDR3 bases: TGTGCCAGCAGCCAATCGACCGCCTACGAGCAGTACCTC.

This clonotype was recorded many times. The rearrangement joins TRBV30 to TRBJ1-6, with D perhaps matching TRBD1 (5 bases). The CDR3 runs 13 residues. With 5 bases removed from V and 10 bases from J, the gap between germline ends came to 15 bases. Germline V gene lookup returns CDR1 GTSNPN and CDR2 SVGIG (reference sequence). The CDR3 DNA is TGTGCCTGGGAGGGGCGATCCCGGTCACCCCTCCACTTT. Translating it yields CAWEGRSRSPLHF.

Note on this clonotype: A far larger clone lies a single base away; this is likely a read error. The chain links TRBV29-1 to TRBJ2-5; 8 nucleotides align to TRBD1. The CDR3 spans 12 residues. CDR1 SQVTM and CDR2 ANQGSEA come from the germline V gene. The CDR3 coding sequence is TGCAGCGTTCACGGACAGGGCAATGAGCAGCTCTTC. The encoded protein is CSVHGQGNEQLF.

The chain uses TRBV4-1 and TRBJ2-1, with a possible D match to TRBD1 (5 bases). Trimming took off 8 bases at V and 0 bases at J, with 11 bases between the two ends. CDR3 length: 14 residues. The germline V gene has CDR1 MGHRA and CDR2 YSYEKL. The DNA for the CDR3 is TGCGCCAGCGGGGCGCCTGACTCCTACAATGAGCAGTTCTTC. The encoded protein is CASGAPDSYNEQFF.

The chain recombines TRBV12-3 or TRBV12-4 with TRBJ1-5; D is perhaps TRBD1 (5 bases). V gave up 6 bases and J gave up 7 bases, with 25 bases separating them. CDR3 size: 17 residues. The CDR3 loop reads CASSPTHSRGSKQPQHF. The CDR3 DNA is TGTGCCAGCAGCCCAACCCACTCAAGGGGTTCGAAGCAGCCCCAGCATTTT.

This clonotype was detected once. V is TRBV6-1 and J is TRBJ1-1; the D is unclear. From germline, CDR1 is MNHNS and CDR2 SASEGT. The germline V and J ends were trimmed by 10 bases and 8 bases, with 14 bases remaining between them. The CDR3 sequence is 11 residues long. This CDR3 is CAITKGQEAFF. The CDR3 coding sequence is TGTGCCATCACCAAGGGCCAGGAAGCTTTCTTT.

A note on this clonotype: Possible read error: a much larger clone is one base away. The V and J genes are TRBV3-1 and TRBJ1-2, with D perhaps matching TRBD1 (5 bases). CDR1 and CDR2 (germline): LGHDT, YNNKEL (reference sequence). V lost 3 bases to trimming and J lost 4 bases, with 12 bases between them. The CDR3 length is 14 residues. The CDR3 protein is CASSHDSVTYGYTF. CDR3 nucleotide sequence: TGTGCCAGCAGCCATGACAGCGTAACCTATGGCTACACCTTC.

This clonotype was found many times. V gene TRBV19 combines with J gene TRBJ2-1, with 10 bases that match TRBD1. Germline CDR1 and CDR2: LNHDA and SQIVND (reference sequence). The CDR3 extends over 15 amino acids. J gave up 7 bases and V 3 bases, and 6 bases lay outside the gene matches. CDR3 sequence: CASSIQDRGRNEQFF. The CDR3 DNA follows: TGTGCCAGTAGTATTCAGGACAGGGGGAGGAATGAGCAGTTCTTC.

This clonotype came up many times. V is TRBV10-3 and J is TRBJ2-2; 9 bases agree with TRBD2. The V gene's germline CDR1 is ENHRY and CDR2 SYGVKD. V was pared by 3 bases and J by 3 bases, with 8 bases of the junction left unmatched. The CDR3 covers 17 residues. The CDR3 DNA reads TGTGCCATCAGTGACAGCAGCGGGAGGCGGGACACCGGGGAGCTGTTTTTT. The encoded protein is CAISDSSGRRDTGELFF.

Only a few counts were recorded for this clonotype. The chain has TRBV6-1 and TRBJ1-3; D may be TRBD1 (5 bases). The CDR3 length is 17 residues. V gave up 5 bases and J gave up 0 bases, with 17 bases separating them. Germline values: CDR1 MNHNS, CDR2 SASEGT. The DNA of the CDR3 is TGTGCCAGCAGTAGAATGACAGTACAATCCTCTGGAAACACCATATATTTT. Its translation: CASSRMTVQSSGNTIYF.

This clonotype was counted ten times or more. J is TRBJ2-3 and V is TRBV2; D unresolved. This CDR3 contains 15 residues. CDR1 and CDR2 from the germline V gene are SNHLY and FYNNEI. The V and J ends lost 0 bases and 8 bases respectively, with 15 bases between them. CDR3: CASSEAVGSLGTQYF. The CDR3 nucleotides are TGTGCCAGCAGTGAAGCAGTCGGCTCCCTTGGTACGCAGTATTTT.

The chain couples TRBV11-1 to TRBJ2-5; D is possibly TRBD2 (5 bases). The CDR3 spans 13 residues. CDR1 is SGHAT, CDR2 FQDESV, per germline (reference sequence). V lost 4 bases and J lost 3, with 9 bases in between. DNA for the CDR3: TGTGCCAGCAGCTCCGGGATAGAAGAGACCCAGTACTTC. This encodes CASSSGIEETQYF.

There are many counts of this clonotype. V gene TRBV19 combines with J gene TRBJ1-5; perhaps TRBD1 as D (6 bases). This CDR3 has 14 amino acids. Trimming left V 9 bases short and J 1 base short, with 13 bases between. Germline CDR1 is LNHDA and CDR2 is SQIVND (reference sequence). The CDR3 bases are TGTGCCAGCTCACCACAGGGAAGCAATCAGCCCCAGCATTTT. As protein: CASSPQGSNQPQHF.

This clonotype was recorded many times. The chain uses TRBV12-3 or TRBV12-4 and TRBJ2-7, with D unclear. Trimming removed 1 base from V and 0 bases from J, with 4 bases in between. CDR3 length: 13 amino acids. CDR3 residues: CASSLGHSYEQYF. Here the CDR3 DNA reads TGTGCCAGCAGTTTAGGGCACTCCTACGAGCAGTACTTC.

The V gene is TRBV14, the J gene TRBJ1-6; tentative D call: TRBD1 (5 bases). This CDR3 comprises 15 residues. The germline CDR1 and CDR2 sequences are SGHDN and FVKESK. The V end lost 5 bases, the J end lost 6 bases, and 14 bases lay between the germline ends. Here the CDR3 reads CASSKPGRINSPLHF. CDR3 nucleotide sequence: TGTGCCAGCAGCAAGCCGGGACGGATTAATTCACCCCTCCACTTT. Based on the CDR3 plus reference TRBV14 and TRBJ1-6, the full variable domain is EAGVTQFPSHSVIEKGQTVTLRCDPISGHDNLYWYRRVMGKEIKFLLHFVKESKQDESGMPNNRFLAERTGGTYSTLKVQPAELEDSGVYFCASSKPGRINSPLHFGNGTRLTVT.

This clonotype was recorded many times. This sequence joins TRBV2 and TRBJ2-5; D possibly corresponds to TRBD2 (6 bases). CDR3 length: 15 amino acids. V lost 2 bases and J lost 4, with 14 bases in between. Per the germline V gene, CDR1 is SNHLY and CDR2 is FYNNEI. CDR3 residues: CASSERARRGETQYF. CDR3 bases: TGTGCCAGCAGTGAAAGAGCGAGGAGGGGAGAGACCCAGTACTTC.

This clonotype showed up many times. The chain couples TRBV28 to TRBJ2-2; possibly TRBD1 for D (6 bases). V gave up 4 bases and J gave up 4 bases, with 22 bases separating them. The V gene's germline CDR1 is MDHEN and CDR2 SYDVKM. The CDR3 extends over 18 amino acids. Here the CDR3 reads CASSSRDTNPSFTGELFF. The CDR3 DNA reads as TGTGCCAGCAGTTCCCGGGACACCAACCCCAGTTTCACCGGGGAGCTGTTTTTT.

There are many counts of this clonotype. The chain links TRBV19 to TRBJ1-5; 8 bases line up with TRBD1. The CDR3 sequence is 17 residues long. V dropped 1 base and J dropped 0; count of bases not matched to a gene: 5. From germline, CDR1 is LNHDA and CDR2 SQIVND (reference sequence). The CDR3 DNA is TGTGCCAGTAGTATAGGGACAGGGAGAAATAGCAATCAGCCCCAGCATTTT. This translates into CASSIGTGRNSNQPQHF.

The chain recombines TRBV19 with TRBJ1-1, with TRBD1 matching over 8 bases. With V trimmed by 5 bases and J by 3 bases, 5 bases remained unmatched. Germline CDR1 reads LNHDA; CDR2 reads SQIVND (reference sequence). There are 14 residues in the CDR3. CDR3 coding DNA: TGTGCCAGTAGTTTGGGACAGGTTGACACTGAAGCTTTCTTT. Its protein is CASSLGQVDTEAFF.

The chain has TRBV20-1 and TRBJ2-7; 8 bases align to TRBD1. Germline values: CDR1 DFQATT, CDR2 SNEGSKA (reference sequence). Trimming at V came to 5 bases and at J to 5 bases, leaving 11 bases not matched to a gene. The CDR3 runs 14 residues. CDR3 sequence: CSAQRQGLFHEQYF. CDR3 DNA: TGCAGTGCTCAGCGACAGGGGTTGTTCCACGAGCAGTACTTC.